The sequence of this TCR beta chain was determined in a study of T cells in Graves' hyperthyroidism and ophthalmopathy. The study, taken as a whole, reports: Stable hyperthyroidism was separated from ophthalmopathy by a model based on 13 V-J features.

This clonotype was observed many times. Antigen: not known. The CDR3 consists of 13 residues. Trimming shortened V by 6 bases and J by 7 bases, and 12 bases separated the two germline ends. Germline CDR1 MNHNS, CDR2 SASEGT. Amplification of TCR beta CDR3 regions used RNA as the template. HTBI primers were used for first-round RT-PCR of the TCR CDR3. TCRdb processed the multiplex PCR reads anew with MiXCR; each CDR3 protein has one entry. The sample includes fewer than 650,000 distinct CDR3 sequences, about 15% of them seen just once. Sequenced: blood. The TCR sequence derives from a woman between 40 and 55 years old with Graves' ophthalmopathy. The gene calls are TRBV6-1 and TRBJ2-2; D is ambiguous. DNA of the CDR3: TGTGCCAGCAGAGACCAGGAAGTCGGGGAGCTGTTTTTT. It translates to CASRDQEVGELFF.